This TCR beta chain appears in the sequencing data of a study of shared clonotypes between healthy human individuals. The CDR3 extends over 15 amino acids. The V end was cut by 6 bases, the J end by 4 bases, with 18 bases between. Germline CDR1 reads SEHNR; CDR2 reads FQNEAQ (reference sequence). Concerning this clone: What it recognizes is unknown.

Study-wide findings and caveats: It was expected that sequencing depth would affect clonotype sharing among donors. Sample collection involved blood only; tissue repertoires are likely different.

The authors loaded about 200 ng DNA, some 32,000 T cell genomes, into sorted-subset replicate PCRs. The repertoire was sequenced with immunoSEQ multiplex PCR; TCRdb's copy has only in-frame clones and lacks some. The sample yields about 2.3 million clones, roughly 93% seen once. The J gene is TRBJ1-1, the V gene TRBV7-9; TRBD1 might be the D (5 bases). The receptor was isolated from a young man in good health. Some clones in this sample may be carry-over from other donors' samples. Specimen: naive CD4+ T cells from PBMCs. Specified subset: CD45RA+ positively selected. CDR3 region: CASSRSEGRGTEAFF. In nucleotides, the CDR3 is TGTGCCAGCAGTCGGTCGGAGGGACGGGGCACTGAAGCTTTCTTT.